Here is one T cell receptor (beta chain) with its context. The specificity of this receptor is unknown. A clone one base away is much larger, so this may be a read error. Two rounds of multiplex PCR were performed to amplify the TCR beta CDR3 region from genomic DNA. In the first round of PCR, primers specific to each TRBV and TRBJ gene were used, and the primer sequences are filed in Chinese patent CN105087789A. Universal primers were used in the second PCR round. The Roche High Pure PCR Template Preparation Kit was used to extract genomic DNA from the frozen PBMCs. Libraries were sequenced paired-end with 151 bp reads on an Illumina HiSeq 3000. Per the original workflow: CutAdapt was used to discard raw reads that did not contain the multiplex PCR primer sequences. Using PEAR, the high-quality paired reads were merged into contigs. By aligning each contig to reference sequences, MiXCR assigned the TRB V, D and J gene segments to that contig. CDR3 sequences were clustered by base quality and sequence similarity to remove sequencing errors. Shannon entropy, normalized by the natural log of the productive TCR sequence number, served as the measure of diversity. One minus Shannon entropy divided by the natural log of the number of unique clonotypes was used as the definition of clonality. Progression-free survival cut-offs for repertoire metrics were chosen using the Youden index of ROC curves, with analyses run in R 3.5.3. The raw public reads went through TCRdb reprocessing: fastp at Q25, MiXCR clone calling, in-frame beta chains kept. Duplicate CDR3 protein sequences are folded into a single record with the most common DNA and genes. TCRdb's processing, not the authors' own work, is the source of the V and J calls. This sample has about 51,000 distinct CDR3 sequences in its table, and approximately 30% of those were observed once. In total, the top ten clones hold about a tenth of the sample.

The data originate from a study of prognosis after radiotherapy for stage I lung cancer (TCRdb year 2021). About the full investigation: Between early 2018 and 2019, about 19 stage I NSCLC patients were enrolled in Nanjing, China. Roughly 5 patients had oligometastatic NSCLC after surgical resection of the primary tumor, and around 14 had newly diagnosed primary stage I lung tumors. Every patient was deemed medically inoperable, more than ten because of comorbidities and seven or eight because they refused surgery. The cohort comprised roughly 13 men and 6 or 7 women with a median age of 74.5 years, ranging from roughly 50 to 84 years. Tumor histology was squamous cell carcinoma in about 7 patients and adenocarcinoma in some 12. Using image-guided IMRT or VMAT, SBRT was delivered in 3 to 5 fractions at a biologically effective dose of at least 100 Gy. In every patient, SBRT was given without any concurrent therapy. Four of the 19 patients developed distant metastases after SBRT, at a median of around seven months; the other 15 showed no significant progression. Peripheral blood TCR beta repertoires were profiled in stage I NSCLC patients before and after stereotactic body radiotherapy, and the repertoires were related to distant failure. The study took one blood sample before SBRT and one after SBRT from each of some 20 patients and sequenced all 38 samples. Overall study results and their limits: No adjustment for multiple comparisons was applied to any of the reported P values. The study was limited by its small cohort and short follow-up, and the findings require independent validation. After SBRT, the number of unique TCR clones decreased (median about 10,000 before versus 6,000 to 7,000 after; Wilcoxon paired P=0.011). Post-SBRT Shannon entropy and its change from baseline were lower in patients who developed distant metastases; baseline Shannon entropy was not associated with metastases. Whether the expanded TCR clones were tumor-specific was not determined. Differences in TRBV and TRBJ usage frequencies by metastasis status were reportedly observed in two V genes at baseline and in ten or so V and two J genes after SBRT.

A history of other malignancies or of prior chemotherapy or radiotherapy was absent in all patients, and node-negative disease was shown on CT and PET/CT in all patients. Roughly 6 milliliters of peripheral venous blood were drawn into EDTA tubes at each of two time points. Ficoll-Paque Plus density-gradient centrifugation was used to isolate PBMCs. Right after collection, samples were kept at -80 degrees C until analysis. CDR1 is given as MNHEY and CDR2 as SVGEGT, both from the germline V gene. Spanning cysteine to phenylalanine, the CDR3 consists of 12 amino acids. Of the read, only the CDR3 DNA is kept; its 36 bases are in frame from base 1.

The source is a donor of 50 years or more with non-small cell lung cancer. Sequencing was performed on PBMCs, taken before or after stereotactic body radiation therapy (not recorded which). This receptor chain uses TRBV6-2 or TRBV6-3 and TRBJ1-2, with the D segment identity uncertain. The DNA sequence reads TGTGCCAGCAGAAGAACTAACTATGGCTACGCCTTC. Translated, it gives CASRRTNYGYAF.